The 6 T cell receptor beta chains below were found in one sample sequenced in a study of blood T cell repertoires in COVID-19. Method: immunoSEQ multiplex PCR; TCRdb's copy keeps in-frame clones and lacks some. The sample lists about 83,000 clones; roughly 76% were seen once. The sample taken for sequencing was peripheral blood. These receptors originate from a woman at least 80 years old with active or convalescent COVID-19.

The V gene is TRBV27, the J gene TRBJ2-7, with a possible D match to TRBD1 (6 bases). CDR1 and CDR2 (germline): MNHEY, SMNVEV (reference sequence). The CDR3 runs to 14 residues. V dropped 6 bases and J dropped 5 bases, with 17 bases sitting between them. The CDR3 DNA reads TGTGCCAGCAGCCGGACAGCGACCCTACACGAGCAGTACTTC. This sequence encodes CASSRTATLHEQYF.

This chain joins TRBV20-1 and TRBJ2-1, with 8 positions matching TRBD2. V was clipped by 3 bases and J by 3 bases; unmatched bases: 4. CDR3 length equals 14 residues. CDR1 and CDR2 from the germline V gene are DFQATT and SNEGSKA (reference sequence). In nucleotides, the CDR3 is TGCAGTGCTAGTGCGGGGGGAGGCTACAATGAGCAGTTCTTC. Protein sequence: CSASAGGGYNEQFF.

Only a few counts were recorded for this clone. V is TRBV4-3 and J is TRBJ2-4; 7 bases fit TRBD2. V lost 1 base to trimming and J lost 3 bases; unmatched junction nucleotides: 0. CDR1 and CDR2 (germline): LGHNA, YSLEER. The CDR3 sequence is 14 residues long. In DNA form, the CDR3 reads TGCGCCAGCAGCCAAGCGGGGGGCAAAAACATTCAGTACTTC. Translation: CASSQAGGKNIQYF.

The chain recombines TRBV9 with TRBJ2-3; TRBD2 aligns across 7 bases. There are 14 residues in the CDR3. Germline V lookup: CDR1 SGDLS, CDR2 YYNGEE. With V trimmed by 4 bases and J by 5 bases, 7 bases remained unmatched. This CDR3 is CASSLDPGGDTQYF. CDR3 DNA: TGTGCCAGCAGCTTAGACCCGGGGGGAGATACGCAGTATTTT.

This clone was observed a few times. V is TRBV19 and J is TRBJ1-4; perhaps TRBD1 as D (5 bases). V lost 3 bases and J 5 bases, leaving 13 bases between the germline ends. CDR3 length equals 15 residues. CDR1 is LNHDA, CDR2 SQIVND, per germline (reference sequence). As DNA, the CDR3 is TGTGCCAGTAGTATCCCCAGGGCGGGGAATGAAAAACTGTTTTTT. Translated, it gives CASSIPRAGNEKLFF.

The chain combines TRBV21-1 with TRBJ2-1; the table's D call, TRBD1, has no DNA check behind it. TRBV21-1 is a recognized pseudogene. The CDR3 sequence is 16 residues long. In DNA form, the CDR3 reads TGTGCCAGCAGCAAAGTGACAGAGAGCTCCTACAATGAGCAGTTCTTC. Translated: CASSKVTESSYNEQFF.